Sequencing of this T cell receptor beta chain was carried out in a study of molecular identifiers for immune sequencing clone quantification. Study-level information: RNA, taken in replicates from about 19,000 or 110,000 naive CD8 cells, was split five ways, with four sequenced.

Study outcomes and limitations: Should identical TCR molecules share a barcode, the sizes of highly expanded clones could be underestimated.

Using a CD8+CD4-CCR7+CD45RA+ phenotype, naive CD8 T cells were sorted. TCRdb re-called the PCR reads through MiXCR, storing one row per CDR3 protein. The table lists a few hundred thousand distinct CDR3 sequences, about 20% of them singletons. The V gene lost 3 bases and the J gene lost 2 bases, with 10 bases spanning the gap. Germline assignment: CDR1 LNHDA and CDR2 SQIVND (reference sequence). The CDR3 sequence is 14 residues long. This clonotype was observed many times. Its target is not known. The sequencing sample was made of naive CD8+ T cells from blood, with Jurkat cell RNA spiked in. Regarding subset: FACS-sorted CD8+CD4-CCR7+CD45RA+ naive T cells. The TCR comes from a human donor in good health. Some libraries in this study had Jurkat cell RNA spiked in. This rearrangement joins TRBV19 to TRBJ2-5; D unresolved. The DNA for the CDR3 is TGTGCCAGTAGTATTTCGGCAGATCAAGAGACCCAGTACTTC. Protein sequence: CASSISADQETQYF.